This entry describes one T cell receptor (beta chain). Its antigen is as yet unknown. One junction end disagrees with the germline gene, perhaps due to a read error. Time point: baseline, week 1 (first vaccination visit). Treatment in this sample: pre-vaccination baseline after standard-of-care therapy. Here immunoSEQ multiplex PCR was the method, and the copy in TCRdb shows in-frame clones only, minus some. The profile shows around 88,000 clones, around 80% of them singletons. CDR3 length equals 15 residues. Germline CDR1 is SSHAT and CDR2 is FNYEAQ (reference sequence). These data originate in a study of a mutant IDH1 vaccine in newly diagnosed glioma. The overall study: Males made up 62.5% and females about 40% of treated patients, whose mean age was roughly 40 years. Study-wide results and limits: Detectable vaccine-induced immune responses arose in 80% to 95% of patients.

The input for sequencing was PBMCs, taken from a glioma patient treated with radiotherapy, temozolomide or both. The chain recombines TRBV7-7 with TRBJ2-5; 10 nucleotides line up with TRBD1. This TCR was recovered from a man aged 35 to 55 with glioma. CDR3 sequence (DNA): TGTGCTAGCAGTAAGGGACAGGGGATCGGTGAGACCCAGTACTTC. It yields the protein CASSKGQGIGETQYF. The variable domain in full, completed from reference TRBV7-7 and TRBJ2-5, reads GAGVSQSPRYKVTKRGQDVTLRCDPISSHATLYWYQQALGQGPEFLTYFNYEAQPDKSGLPSDRFSAERPEGSISTLTIQRTEQRDSAMYRCASSKGQGIGETQYFGPGTRLLVL.